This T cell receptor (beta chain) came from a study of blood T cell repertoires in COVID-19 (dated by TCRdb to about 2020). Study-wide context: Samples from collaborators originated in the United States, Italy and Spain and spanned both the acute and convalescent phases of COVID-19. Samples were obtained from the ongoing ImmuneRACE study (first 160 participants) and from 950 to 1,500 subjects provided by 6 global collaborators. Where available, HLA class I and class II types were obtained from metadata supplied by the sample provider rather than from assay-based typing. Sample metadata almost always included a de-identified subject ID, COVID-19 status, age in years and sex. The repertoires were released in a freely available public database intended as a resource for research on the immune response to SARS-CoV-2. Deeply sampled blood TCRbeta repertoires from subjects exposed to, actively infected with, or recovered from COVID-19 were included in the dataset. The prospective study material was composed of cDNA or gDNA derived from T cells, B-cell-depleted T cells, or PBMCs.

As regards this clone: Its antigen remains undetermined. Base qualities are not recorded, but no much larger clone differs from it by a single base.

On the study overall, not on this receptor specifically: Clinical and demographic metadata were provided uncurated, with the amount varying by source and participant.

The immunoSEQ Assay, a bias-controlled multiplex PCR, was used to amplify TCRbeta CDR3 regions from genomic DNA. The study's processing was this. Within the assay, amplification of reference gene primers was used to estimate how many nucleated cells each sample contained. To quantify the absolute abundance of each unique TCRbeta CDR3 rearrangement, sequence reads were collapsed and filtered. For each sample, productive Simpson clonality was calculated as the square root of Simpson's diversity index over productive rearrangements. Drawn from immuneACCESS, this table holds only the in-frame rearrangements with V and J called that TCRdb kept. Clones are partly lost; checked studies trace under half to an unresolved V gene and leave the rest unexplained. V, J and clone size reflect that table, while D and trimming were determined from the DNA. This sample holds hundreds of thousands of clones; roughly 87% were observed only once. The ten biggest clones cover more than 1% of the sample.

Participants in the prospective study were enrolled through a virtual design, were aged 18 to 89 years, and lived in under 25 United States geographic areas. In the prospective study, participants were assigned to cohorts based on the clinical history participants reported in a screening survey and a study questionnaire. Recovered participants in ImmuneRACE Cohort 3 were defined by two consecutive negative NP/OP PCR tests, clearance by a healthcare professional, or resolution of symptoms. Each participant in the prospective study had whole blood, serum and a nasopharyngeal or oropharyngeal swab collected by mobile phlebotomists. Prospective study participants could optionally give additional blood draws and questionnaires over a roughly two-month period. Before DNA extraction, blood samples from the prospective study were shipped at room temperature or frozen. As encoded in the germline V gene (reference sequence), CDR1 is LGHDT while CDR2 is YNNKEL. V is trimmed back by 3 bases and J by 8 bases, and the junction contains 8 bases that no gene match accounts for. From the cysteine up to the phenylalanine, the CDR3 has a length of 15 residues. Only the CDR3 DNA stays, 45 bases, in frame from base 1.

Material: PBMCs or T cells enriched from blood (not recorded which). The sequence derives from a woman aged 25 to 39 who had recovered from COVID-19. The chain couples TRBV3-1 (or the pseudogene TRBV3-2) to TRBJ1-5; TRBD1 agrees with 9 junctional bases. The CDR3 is CASSHSNRDREPQHF. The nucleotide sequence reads TGTGCCAGCAGCCACTCGAACCGGGACAGGGAGCCCCAGCATTTT.